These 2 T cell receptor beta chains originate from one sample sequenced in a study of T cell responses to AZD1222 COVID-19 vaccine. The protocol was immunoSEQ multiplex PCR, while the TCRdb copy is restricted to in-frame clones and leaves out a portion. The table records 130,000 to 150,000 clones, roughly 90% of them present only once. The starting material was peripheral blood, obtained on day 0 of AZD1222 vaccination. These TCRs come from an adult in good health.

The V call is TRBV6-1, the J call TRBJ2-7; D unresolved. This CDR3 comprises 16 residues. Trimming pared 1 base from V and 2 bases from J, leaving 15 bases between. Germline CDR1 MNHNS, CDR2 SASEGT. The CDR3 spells CASSEGPALSAYEQYF. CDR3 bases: TGTGCCAGCAGTGAAGGCCCTGCCTTATCCGCCTACGAGCAGTACTTC.

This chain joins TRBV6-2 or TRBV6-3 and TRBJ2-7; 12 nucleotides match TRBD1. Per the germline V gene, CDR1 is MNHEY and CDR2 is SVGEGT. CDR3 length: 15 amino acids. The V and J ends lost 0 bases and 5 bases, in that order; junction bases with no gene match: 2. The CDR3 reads CASSYSGQGANEQYF. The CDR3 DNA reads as TGTGCCAGCAGTTACTCGGGACAGGGGGCCAACGAGCAGTACTTC.